This T cell receptor (beta chain) was captured by sequencing in a study of vaccination and CD4 T cells after COVID-19. From germline, CDR1 is LNHDA and CDR2 SQIVND (reference sequence). The CDR3 has 13 amino acids. Trimming pared 8 bases from V and 0 bases from J, leaving 10 bases between. The treatment denotes: approximately nine-day PBMC culture with coronavirus spike peptide pools or control peptides (ViraFEST assay). Researchers collected the unexposed donor's CD4+ T cells before the COVID-19 pandemic (2011-2018). Where cells permitted, unexposed-donor CD4+ T cells were probed with SARS-CoV-2 S/N and four cold-coronavirus spikes. The Oncomine TCR Beta short-read assay was applied to DNA of cultured CD4+ T cells. The template was genomic DNA from cultured CD4+ T cells. TCRdb re-analysed the PCR reads in MiXCR, keeping a single row per CDR3 protein. This table holds more than 9,000 distinct CDR3 sequences, roughly a third found once.

Comment on this clonotype: No antigen is known for it.

V and J are TRBV19 and TRBJ1-1; D unclear. The TCR originated in a human donor in good health. Sequencing used CD4+ T cells from blood, cultured in vitro. CDR3 region: CASALHMNTEAFF. DNA of the CDR3: TGTGCCAGTGCGTTACACATGAACACTGAAGCTTTCTTT.